This T cell receptor (beta chain) stems from a study of T cells in Graves' hyperthyroidism and ophthalmopathy. It was RNA transcripts that yielded the amplified TCR beta CDR3 regions. HTBI primers drove first-round RT-PCR of the TCR CDR3. A single record per CDR3 protein comes from TCRdb applying MiXCR to the multiplex PCR reads. The sample consists of roughly 800,000 distinct CDR3 sequences, over 35% of them appearing once. Researchers defined stable Graves' hyperthyroidism as no ophthalmopathy progression within 18 months. This clonotype was seen many times. Germline V gene data show CDR1 as WNHNN and CDR2 as SYGVQD (reference sequence). Trimming shortened V by 2 bases and J by 9 bases, and 17 bases separated the two germline ends. This CDR3 spans 14 amino acids.

The receptor comes from a man between 18 and 29 years old with Graves' hyperthyroidism. The sequencing sample was made of blood. The genes are TRBV10-1 and TRBJ2-7; the D gene could be TRBD1 or TRBD2 (5 bases each). The CDR3 is CASSERGPASTQYF. For the CDR3, the DNA is TGCGCCAGCAGTGAGAGGGGACCGGCGTCAACGCAGTACTTC.